This TCR beta chain was documented in a study of shared clonotypes between healthy human individuals. Germline V lookup: CDR1 SGHTA, CDR2 FQGNSA. The germline V and J ends were trimmed by 5 bases and 1 base, with 12 bases remaining between them. This CDR3 has 15 amino acids. Sequenced by immunoSEQ multiplex PCR; TCRdb stores in-frame clones only, minus some. The table lists hundreds of thousands of clones, 70% to 80% of them singletons. This clone was seen at least ten times. The source of this sequence is a middle-aged woman in good health. Some clones in this sample may be carry-over from other donors' samples. This chain uses TRBV7-2 with TRBJ1-5, with D possibly TRBD1 on 5 matching bases. The sequenced sample was PBMCs. The CDR3 is CASSPRGGSNQPQHF. CDR3 nucleotides: TGTGCCAGCAGCCCCCGTGGGGGGAGCAATCAGCCCCAGCATTTT.